This is a list of T cell receptor beta chains from one sample in a study of CD8 T cells in ankylosing spondylitis. One entry per CDR3 protein, called by TCRdb with MiXCR from the 5' RACE reads. Of 300,000 to 350,000 distinct CDR3 sequences listed, roughly 15% are singletons. Sequencing input: blood, either unsorted or a sorted T cell fraction (not recorded which). The receptors originated from a male donor with ankylosing spondylitis or in good health (not recorded which). Each CDR3 is given with its conserved first and last residue. Fields, in order: D gene, V gene, J gene, clone size, CDR3 DNA, CDR3 protein. A D gene is named only where the DNA matches it firmly. Expanded clones are given a class, and other clones once, few, many or no size at all.

D: -; V: TRBV6-1; J: TRBJ2-7; size: -; DNA: TGTGCCAGCAGTGAACACGAGCAGTACTTC; CDR3: CASSEHEQYF
D: TRBD2; V: TRBV12-3/TRBV12-4; J: TRBJ2-3; size: few; DNA: TGTGCCAGCAGTTCCCGCATGACTAGCGGGGGGAGCACAGATACGCAGTATTTT; CDR3: CASSSRMTSGGSTDTQYF
D: -; V: TRBV11-2; J: TRBJ2-7; size: -; DNA: TGTGCCAGCAGCCCGTTTAGTGCTGGCGAGCAGTACTTC; CDR3: CASSPFSAGEQYF
D: TRBD1; V: TRBV20-1; J: TRBJ1-1; size: few; DNA: TGCAGTGCTACCGGGACAGGGAAGAACACTGAAGCTTTCTTT; CDR3: CSATGTGKNTEAFF
D: TRBD1; V: TRBV12-3/TRBV12-4; J: TRBJ1-1; size: -; DNA: TGTGCCAGCAGTGCTGACAGGGCCGCTGAAGCTTTCTTT; CDR3: CASSADRAAEAFF
D: -; V: TRBV3-1; J: TRBJ2-5; size: -; DNA: TGTGCCAGCAGCCGAGTGCGGGAGACCCAGTACTTC; CDR3: CASSRVRETQYF
D: -; V: TRBV5-1; J: TRBJ2-7; size: -; DNA: TGCGCCAGCAGTAAAGGGGGCTACGAGCAGTACTTC; CDR3: CASSKGGYEQYF
D: -; V: TRBV3-1; J: TRBJ1-1; size: -; DNA: TGTGCCAGCAGCCAAACAAGGGACACTGAAGCTTTCTTT; CDR3: CASSQTRDTEAFF
D: -; V: TRBV5-4; J: TRBJ2-2; size: -; DNA: TGTGCCAGCACCTCCTCGGGGGGCCTCGGCACCGGGGAGCTGTTTTTT; CDR3: CASTSSGGLGTGELFF
D: TRBD2; V: TRBV9; J: TRBJ2-1; size: few; DNA: TGTGCCAGCAGCGTTGAGCGGGGGCCCTACAATGAGCAGTTCTTC; CDR3: CASSVERGPYNEQFF
D: TRBD1; V: TRBV10-3; J: TRBJ2-1; size: few; DNA: TGTGCCATCAGACCGACAGGGGGCGCTTCCAATGAGCAGTTCTTC; CDR3: CAIRPTGGASNEQFF
D: -; V: TRBV5-1; J: TRBJ1-1; size: many; DNA: TGCGCCAGCAGCTTGGAGGGCGGAGGTGACCACACTGAAGCTTTCTTT; CDR3: CASSLEGGGDHTEAFF
D: TRBD2; V: TRBV20-1; J: TRBJ2-7; size: -; DNA: TGCAGTGCTAGGGACCAGCGGGACTACGAGCAGTACTTC; CDR3: CSARDQRDYEQYF
D: -; V: TRBV5-1; J: TRBJ2-7; size: -; DNA: TGCGCCAGCAGCTTGGAGAGGGACGCCGAGCAGTACTTC; CDR3: CASSLERDAEQYF
D: TRBD2; V: TRBV14; J: TRBJ2-7; size: few; DNA: TGTGCCAGCAGCCAAGTTCTTCGGGGGGGATTCGACGAGCAGTACTTC; CDR3: CASSQVLRGGFDEQYF
D: TRBD1; V: TRBV5-6; J: TRBJ2-2; size: -; DNA: TGTGCCAGCAGCGCGGACAGGGGGCTAGGGGAGCTGTTTTTT; CDR3: CASSADRGLGELFF
D: -; V: TRBV6-2/TRBV6-3; J: TRBJ1-4; size: -; DNA: TGTGCCAGCAGTCAGCACAGGAATGAAAAACTGTTTTTT; CDR3: CASSQHRNEKLFF
D: -; V: TRBV5-1; J: TRBJ1-1; size: few; DNA: TGCGCCAGCAGCATATTATCAAGGACAGCGGTAGGCACTGAAGCTTTCTTT; CDR3: CASSILSRTAVGTEAFF
D: TRBD2; V: TRBV20-1; J: TRBJ2-1; size: -; DNA: TGCAGTGCTGGGAGGACTAGCGGGAGAATAAGCTACAATGAGCAGTTCTTC; CDR3: CSAGRTSGRISYNEQFF
D: -; V: TRBV30; J: TRBJ2-2; size: few; DNA: TGTGCCTGGAGTTTAGCGGTCGGGGAGCTGTTTTTT; CDR3: CAWSLAVGELFF
D: TRBD2; V: TRBV15; J: TRBJ2-7; size: many; DNA: TGTGCCACCGCACGAGGGACTAGCGAGTCCTACGAGCAGTACTTC; CDR3: CATARGTSESYEQYF
D: -; V: TRBV4-2; J: TRBJ1-3; size: few; DNA: TGTGCCAGCAGCACAGAACCCTCTGGAAACACCATATATTTT; CDR3: CASSTEPSGNTIYF
D: -; V: TRBV5-1; J: TRBJ2-3; size: few; DNA: TGCGCCAGCAGACCGGGACCGACCCAAGATACGCAGTATTTT; CDR3: CASRPGPTQDTQYF
D: -; V: TRBV5-1; J: TRBJ2-3; size: -; DNA: TGCGCCAGCAGCCCACCCCCCGGTACGCAGTATTTT; CDR3: CASSPPPGTQYF
D: TRBD1; V: TRBV5-1; J: TRBJ2-7; size: few; DNA: TGCGCCAGCAGCCCCCCAGGGACAGGAGAGTCCGAGCAGTACTTC; CDR3: CASSPPGTGESEQYF
D: -; V: TRBV6-5; J: TRBJ2-7; size: few; DNA: TGTGCCAGCAGTTACTCGGGCAGTCCCTACGAGCAGTACTTC; CDR3: CASSYSGSPYEQYF
D: -; V: TRBV24-1; J: TRBJ2-5; size: -; DNA: TGTGCCACCAGTGCGGGACGGGCTGGACGAGAGACCCAGTACTTC; CDR3: CATSAGRAGRETQYF
D: TRBD2; V: TRBV20-1; J: TRBJ2-1; size: few; DNA: TGCAGTGCTAGAGATCGGGGACTAGCAGGTCCCTACAATGAGCAGTTCTTC; CDR3: CSARDRGLAGPYNEQFF
D: -; V: TRBV20-1; J: TRBJ1-1; size: -; DNA: TGCAGTGCTAGAGATTACACTGAAGCTTTCTTT; CDR3: CSARDYTEAFF
D: -; V: TRBV19; J: TRBJ2-5; size: -; DNA: TGTGCCAGTAGTATCACCGGACAGCAAGAGACCCAGTACTTC; CDR3: CASSITGQQETQYF
D: TRBD1; V: TRBV20-1; J: TRBJ1-5; size: -; DNA: TGCAGTGCTGCCGACAGGGTCATCGATCAGCCCCAGCATTTT; CDR3: CSAADRVIDQPQHF
D: -; V: TRBV7-2; J: TRBJ2-3; size: -; DNA: TGTGCCAGCAGCAGAACTAGTTTCTCAGATACGCAGTATTTT; CDR3: CASSRTSFSDTQYF
D: TRBD1; V: TRBV5-1; J: TRBJ1-2; size: few; DNA: TGCGCCAGCAGCCCCGGACAGGATGGGTATGGCTACACCTTC; CDR3: CASSPGQDGYGYTF
D: TRBD1; V: TRBV7-6; J: TRBJ2-7; size: -; DNA: TGTGCCAGCAGCTCGGGGGACAGGCGGTCCTACGAGCAGTACTTC; CDR3: CASSSGDRRSYEQYF
D: TRBD2; V: TRBV5-1; J: TRBJ2-5; size: -; DNA: TGCGCCAGCAGCTCAGCGGGGACCCAAGAGACCCAGTACTTC; CDR3: CASSSAGTQETQYF
D: -; V: TRBV3-1; J: TRBJ2-3; size: once; DNA: TGTGCCAGCAGCCAAGGGAGTGGGGGGCCGCGCACAGATACGCAGTATTTT; CDR3: CASSQGSGGPRTDTQYF
D: -; V: TRBV7-8; J: TRBJ1-4; size: -; DNA: TGTGCCAGCAGTTGGGGTGAAAAACTGTTTTTT; CDR3: CASSWGEKLFF
D: TRBD1; V: TRBV4-1; J: TRBJ2-5; size: -; DNA: TGCGCCAGCAGCCAGACGTGGCTTCCGGGACAGGGGTCGAAAGAGACCCAGTACTTC; CDR3: CASSQTWLPGQGSKETQYF
D: -; V: TRBV9; J: TRBJ1-5; size: -; DNA: TGTGCCAGCAGCGTAGGAGGGAACCTTAATCAGCCCCAGCATTTT; CDR3: CASSVGGNLNQPQHF
D: -; V: TRBV28; J: TRBJ2-1; size: -; DNA: TGTGCCAGCAGTTTCCCACTCATCTCCCAGGGTGAGCAGTTCTTC; CDR3: CASSFPLISQGEQFF
D: -; V: TRBV7-2; J: TRBJ2-2; size: many; DNA: TGTGCCAGCAGCTTAGACTACGCCGGGGAGCTGTTTTTT; CDR3: CASSLDYAGELFF
D: -; V: TRBV12-3/TRBV12-4; J: TRBJ2-3; size: few; DNA: TGTGCCAGCAGTTCCATGGGCGGGGCGGCCACAGATACGCAGTATTTT; CDR3: CASSSMGGAATDTQYF
D: -; V: TRBV2; J: TRBJ1-1; size: -; DNA: TGTGCCAGCAACGTTCGCAGGTCCACTGAAGCTTTCTTT; CDR3: CASNVRRSTEAFF
D: -; V: TRBV2; J: TRBJ1-6; size: -; DNA: TGTGCCAGCGGAACAGACTACTCCTATAATTCACCCCTCCACTTT; CDR3: CASGTDYSYNSPLHF
D: -; V: TRBV12-3/TRBV12-4; J: TRBJ1-2; size: -; DNA: TGTGCCAGCAGCCCGTCAAGTTTCTATGGCTACACCTTC; CDR3: CASSPSSFYGYTF
D: -; V: TRBV5-1; J: TRBJ1-6; size: many; DNA: TGCGCCAGCAGCATCCAGTCACCCGATAATTCACCCCTCCACTTT; CDR3: CASSIQSPDNSPLHF
D: -; V: TRBV3-1; J: TRBJ2-7; size: -; DNA: TGTGCCAGCAGCCAAGCGGCGGGCAGGTTTTACGAGCAGTACTTC; CDR3: CASSQAAGRFYEQYF
D: -; V: TRBV11-2; J: TRBJ1-2; size: -; DNA: TGTGCCAGCAGCTTAGTAGCAGGGGACTATGGCTACACCTTC; CDR3: CASSLVAGDYGYTF
D: -; V: TRBV11-2; J: TRBJ2-5; size: -; DNA: TGTGCCAGCAGCTTAGAACCGGGTCATGAGACCCAGTACTTC; CDR3: CASSLEPGHETQYF
D: TRBD2; V: TRBV20-1; J: TRBJ2-1; size: few; DNA: TGCAGTGCTAGGACTAGCGGGGGATTCAATGAGCAGTTCTTC; CDR3: CSARTSGGFNEQFF
D: -; V: TRBV4-1; J: TRBJ2-4; size: -; DNA: TGCGCCAGCAGCCAAGATCGCGTTGGTATGGGAAACATTCAGTACTTC; CDR3: CASSQDRVGMGNIQYF
D: -; V: TRBV27; J: TRBJ2-1; size: few; DNA: TGTGCCAGCAGTTTATTTGGGGTCACCTACAATGAGCAGTTCTTC; CDR3: CASSLFGVTYNEQFF
D: TRBD2; V: TRBV20-1; J: TRBJ2-1; size: -; DNA: TGCAGTGCCCTTAGGAAGGGCGGGAGGGGTGACTTC; CDR3: CSALRKGGRGDF
D: -; V: TRBV12-3/TRBV12-4; J: TRBJ1-3; size: few; DNA: TGTGCCAGCACCCCCGGGGCGGGGGCTGGAAACACCATATATTTT; CDR3: CASTPGAGAGNTIYF